This TCR beta chain was identified during a study of cytomegalovirus exposure and HLA in healthy donors. Turning to the study itself: HLA-typed donors were the source of 90 million or so unique TCRs, which an early data release held.

With respect to this clone: Its antigen is currently unknown.

This PCR relied on a set of 60 Vbeta primers and 13 Jbeta primers. The method was immunoSEQ multiplex PCR; TCRdb's version includes in-frame clones alone and lacks a portion of them. The profile covers under 250,000 clones, with 70% to 80% appearing a single time and 3.5% to 4% taken by the ten largest. Study-level findings and limits: High sensitivity and specificity were reportedly achieved when the classifier diagnosed cytomegalovirus status. The authors later found most CMV-associated TCR beta chains appeared HLA-restricted.

Germline-derived CDR1 and CDR2 are SQVTM and ANQGSEA. This CDR3 contains 16 residues. Trimming stripped 2 bases from V and 4 bases from J, with 21 bases between. Each donor was healthy, and each was a bone marrow donor. The sample was PBMCs. The sequence was collected from a male donor in good health and CMV-seronegative. The chain is built from TRBV29-1 and TRBJ2-7, with a possible D match to TRBD2 (6 bases). The CDR3 loop reads CSVESRGGTEEYEQYF. CDR3 bases: TGCAGCGTTGAATCCCGGGGCGGGACTGAAGAGTACGAGCAGTACTTC.